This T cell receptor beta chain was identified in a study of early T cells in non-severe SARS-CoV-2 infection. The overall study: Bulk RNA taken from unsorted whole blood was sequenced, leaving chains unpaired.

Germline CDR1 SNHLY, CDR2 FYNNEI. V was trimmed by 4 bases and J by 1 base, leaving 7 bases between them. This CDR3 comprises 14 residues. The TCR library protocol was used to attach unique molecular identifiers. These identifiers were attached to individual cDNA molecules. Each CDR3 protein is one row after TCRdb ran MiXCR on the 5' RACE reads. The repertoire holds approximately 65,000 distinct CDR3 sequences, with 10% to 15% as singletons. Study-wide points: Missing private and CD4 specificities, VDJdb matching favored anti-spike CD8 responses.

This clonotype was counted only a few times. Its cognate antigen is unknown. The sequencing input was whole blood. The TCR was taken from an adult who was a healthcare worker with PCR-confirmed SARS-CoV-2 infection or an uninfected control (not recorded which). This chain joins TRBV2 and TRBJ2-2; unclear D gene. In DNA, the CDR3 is TGTGCCAGCAGTGTGGAACAGAACACCGGGGAGCTGTTTTTT. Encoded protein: CASSVEQNTGELFF.